The 31 T cell receptor beta chains below come from one sample, sequenced in a study of T cells in Graves' hyperthyroidism and ophthalmopathy. RNA transcripts gave rise to amplified TCR beta CDR3 regions. The TCR CDR3 first-round RT-PCR relied on the HTBI primer set. Using its own MiXCR run on the multiplex PCR reads, TCRdb lists one record per CDR3 protein. Of approximately 350,000 distinct CDR3 sequences listed, roughly 15% are singletons. The material sequenced was blood. The receptors were gathered from a woman aged 55-75 years with Graves' ophthalmopathy.

This clonotype came up many times. This chain links TRBV30 with TRBJ1-5, with a tentative D call TRBD1 (5 bases). CDR1 is GTSNPN and CDR2 is SVGIG in the germline V gene (reference sequence). This CDR3 region has 14 residues. The V and J ends lost 2 bases and 7 bases respectively, with 15 bases between them. CDR3 sequence (DNA): TGTGCCTGGAGTAATGGGCAGGGAGGACAGCCCCAGCATTTT. Translated, it gives CAWSNGQGGQPQHF.

At least ten counts were recorded for this clonotype. This chain connects TRBV28 to TRBJ2-1; 8 bases are a match to TRBD2. Unmatched junction bases numbered 6, after V lost 2 bases and J lost 9 bases. CDR1 and CDR2 from the germline V gene are MDHEN and SYDVKM. The CDR3 sequence is 14 residues long. The CDR3 is CASSLGLAGSEQFF. In nucleotides, the CDR3 is TGTGCCAGCAGTTTAGGTCTAGCGGGTAGTGAGCAGTTCTTC.

This clonotype has at least ten counts. The chain combines TRBV11-2 with TRBJ2-6; D remains ambiguous. Germline assignment: CDR1 SGHAT and CDR2 FQNNGV. The CDR3 has 15 residues. V shed 9 bases and J shed 4 bases, with 16 bases lying between them. The CDR3: CASFPISRGANVLTF. CDR3 nucleotides: TGTGCCAGTTTTCCTATCTCAAGGGGGGCCAACGTCCTGACTTTC.

As DNA, the CDR3 is TGTGCCAGCCGAGTTGTATGGGAGACCCAGTACTTC. Translated: CASRVVWETQYF. This chain connects TRBV12-3 or TRBV12-4 to TRBJ2-5; no reliable D call. The V gene lost 8 bases and the J gene lost 5 bases, with 12 bases spanning the gap. The CDR3 is 12 residues long.

The chain joins TRBV24-1 to TRBJ1-5; the D is unclear. Trimming took off 5 bases at V and 1 base at J, with 11 bases between the two ends. The CDR3 is 15 residues long. Germline V gene sequence: CDR1 KGHDR, CDR2 SFDVKD. CDR3 sequence (DNA): TGTGCCACCAGTGGAACTTCAGGAAGCAATCAGCCCCAGCATTTT. Translation: CATSGTSGSNQPQHF.

This clonotype occurred many times. The V call is TRBV27, the J call TRBJ2-7, with 7 bases matching TRBD1. V was pared by 7 bases and J by 5 bases, with 8 bases of the junction left unmatched. The length of the CDR3 is 13 residues. CDR1 MNHEY and CDR2 SMNVEV come from the germline V gene (reference sequence). The CDR3 loop is CASTRGSGNEQYF. The CDR3 DNA follows: TGTGCCAGCACCAGGGGGTCCGGGAACGAGCAGTACTTC.

This clonotype was seen repeatedly, ten times or more. The rearrangement uses TRBV7-8 and TRBJ1-5; D gene ambiguous. The CDR3 runs 14 residues. Germline-derived CDR1 and CDR2 are SGHVS and FQNEAQ. V was shortened by 0 bases and J by 3 bases, with 6 bases between the two germline ends. The CDR3 DNA follows: TGTGCCAGCAGCTTAGCGTCCGTCAATCAGCCCCAGCATTTT. It is translated as CASSLASVNQPQHF.

The genes are TRBV27 and TRBJ1-5; tentative D call: TRBD1 (5 bases). CDR3 length: 17 residues. V was cut by 2 bases and J by 4 bases, with 18 bases left in between. CDR1 is MNHEY and CDR2 is SMNVEV in the germline V gene (reference sequence). The CDR3: CASSLTHIFGGNQPQHF. CDR3 nucleotides: TGTGCCAGCAGTTTAACCCACATCTTTGGGGGAAATCAGCCCCAGCATTTT.

V is TRBV3-1 and J is TRBJ2-7; 8 bases line up with TRBD1. With V trimmed by 3 bases and J by 6 bases, 7 bases remained unmatched. CDR1 LGHDT and CDR2 YNNKEL come from the germline V gene (reference sequence). This CDR3 region has 14 residues. The CDR3: CASSQAGGAREQYF. As DNA, the CDR3 is TGTGCCAGCAGCCAGGCAGGGGGCGCTCGCGAGCAGTACTTC.

This clonotype occurred many times. The chain links TRBV5-1 to TRBJ2-7, with TRBD2 matching 8 bases. Germline assignment: CDR1 SGHRS and CDR2 YFSETQ. After removal of 4 bases from V and 0 bases from J, the junction contained 6 bases not matched to a gene. The CDR3 totals 15 residues. The CDR3 loop is CASSEAGTSSYEQYF. Here the CDR3 DNA reads TGCGCCAGCAGCGAGGCCGGGACTAGCTCCTACGAGCAGTACTTC.

V and J are TRBV19 and TRBJ1-3; D is possibly TRBD1 (6 bases). V lost 3 bases and J lost 0, with 12 bases in between. The CDR3 runs to 16 residues. Germline CDR1 LNHDA, CDR2 SQIVND (reference sequence). The CDR3 DNA follows: TGTGCCAGTAGTATCAACAGGGCCAACTCTGGAAACACCATATATTTT. Protein product: CASSINRANSGNTIYF.

A few counts support this clonotype. The chain combines TRBV6-1 with TRBJ1-5; TRBD1 matches 9 bases. Germline loops: CDR1 MNHNS, CDR2 SASEGT. This CDR3 comprises 16 residues. J gave up 2 bases and V 4 bases, and 6 bases lay outside the gene matches. CDR3 loop: CASSARTGVGNQPQHF. CDR3 nucleotides: TGTGCCAGCAGTGCCCGGACAGGGGTGGGCAATCAGCCCCAGCATTTT.

This clonotype came up many times. The chain combines TRBV5-1 with TRBJ2-7; the match to TRBD2 covers 8 bases. The germline V gene encodes CDR1 SGHRS and CDR2 YFSETQ. The J segment lost 2 bases and the V segment lost 6 bases, leaving 10 bases of the junction unmatched. The CDR3 extends over 15 amino acids. The CDR3 protein is CASTPVTSGPYEQYF. The CDR3 DNA sequence: TGCGCCAGCACCCCAGTAACTAGCGGACCCTACGAGCAGTACTTC.

This clonotype showed up just a few times. V gene TRBV24-1 combines with J gene TRBJ1-1; a possible D gene is TRBD1 (6 bases). The CDR3 extends over 13 amino acids. Trimming removed 2 bases from V and 8 bases from J, with 11 bases in between. Germline V CDR1 and CDR2: KGHDR, SFDVKD. The CDR3: CATSDWGGGEAFF. The CDR3 bases are TGTGCCACCAGTGATTGGGGGGGCGGGGAAGCTTTCTTT.

J is TRBJ2-3 and V is TRBV19; D may correspond to TRBD1 or TRBD2 (5 bases each). Trimming cost V 2 bases and J 0 bases, with 12 bases left between them. Germline loops: CDR1 LNHDA, CDR2 SQIVND (reference sequence). The CDR3 has 16 amino acids. The CDR3 DNA follows: TGTGCCAGTAGTATACCCGGGACGGCTAGCACAGATACGCAGTATTTT. Translation gives CASSIPGTASTDTQYF.

This CDR3 reads CATSRGLAVSYNEQFF. DNA of the CDR3: TGTGCCACCAGCAGAGGACTAGCGGTCTCCTACAATGAGCAGTTCTTC. The gene calls are TRBV15 and TRBJ2-1, with 9 bases matching TRBD2. In germline, CDR1 is LNHNV, CDR2 YYDKDF (reference sequence). This CDR3 contains 16 residues. The trim removed 1 base at V and 0 bases at J, leaving 1 base unmatched.

This chain links TRBV19 with TRBJ2-6; TRBD2 might be the D (5 bases). V lost 7 bases to trimming and J lost 4 bases, with 17 bases between them. Germline-derived CDR1 and CDR2 are LNHDA and SQIVND (reference sequence). The CDR3 has 16 residues. CDR3: CASTDGLRGGANVLTF. CDR3 nucleotide sequence: TGTGCCAGTACGGACGGGCTTCGAGGGGGGGCCAACGTCCTGACTTTC.

The gene calls are TRBV7-9 and TRBJ1-2; D is ambiguous. Germline lookup yields CDR1 SEHNR and CDR2 FQNEAQ (reference sequence). V gave up 4 bases and J gave up 8 bases, with 8 bases separating them. The CDR3 has 11 residues. The CDR3, as DNA: TGTGCCAGCAGCTCTGGTGTGGGCTACACCTTC. As protein: CASSSGVGYTF.

This clonotype showed up many times. J is TRBJ2-1 and V is TRBV7-2; 7 bases are shared with TRBD2. CDR1 is SGHTA, CDR2 FQGNSA, per germline. With V trimmed by 3 bases and J by 8 bases, 7 bases remained unmatched. CDR3 size: 14 residues. As DNA, the CDR3 is TGTGCCAGCAGCTTGGGACTGGGGGGGGATGAGCAGTTCTTC. It codes for CASSLGLGGDEQFF.

The J gene is TRBJ2-3, the V gene TRBV7-3; tentative D call: TRBD2 (5 bases). CDR1 SGHTA and CDR2 FQGTGA come from the germline V gene. V gave up 5 bases and J gave up 9 bases, with 18 bases separating them. This CDR3 is built from 14 residues. The CDR3 DNA reads as TGTGCCAGCAGCCCCACGGTGGAGGTTGGAACGCAGTATTTT. It codes for CASSPTVEVGTQYF.

The chain joins TRBV27 to TRBJ2-7, with D tentatively TRBD1 or TRBD2 (6 bases each). V shed 5 bases and J shed 6 bases, with 20 bases lying between them. The CDR3 contains 15 residues. CDR1 is MNHEY, CDR2 SMNVEV, per germline (reference sequence). The CDR3 DNA is TGTGCCAGCAGTACTCTACAGGGACTTCGTGGCGAGCAGTACTTC. Protein product: CASSTLQGLRGEQYF.

This sequence joins TRBV4-1 and TRBJ1-1; D possibly corresponds to TRBD1 (5 bases). V dropped 0 bases and J dropped 2 bases, with 10 bases sitting between them. Per the germline V gene, CDR1 is MGHRA and CDR2 is YSYEKL. This CDR3 contains 15 residues. The CDR3 loop is CASSQEGGDNTEAFF. CDR3 DNA: TGCGCCAGCAGCCAAGAAGGAGGGGATAACACTGAAGCTTTCTTT.

This clonotype showed up many times. The V call is TRBV7-2, the J call TRBJ2-7; TRBD2 matches 13 bases. J was trimmed by 4 bases and V by 1 base; bases with no gene match: 4. The germline CDR1 and CDR2 sequences are SGHTA and FQGNSA. The CDR3 has 16 amino acids. The CDR3 protein is CASSLDGTSGAYEQYF. The DNA for the CDR3 is TGTGCCAGCAGCTTAGATGGGACTAGCGGGGCGTACGAGCAGTACTTC.

A few counts support this clonotype. The chain employs TRBV12-3 or TRBV12-4 and TRBJ2-7; 14 bases are shared with TRBD2. CDR3 length: 15 amino acids. J lost 4 bases, V lost 5 bases, and 4 bases had no gene match. DNA of the CDR3: TGTGCCAGCAGTCCCAGACTAGCGGGGGGGTACGAGCAGTACTTC. It is translated as CASSPRLAGGYEQYF.

This clonotype was seen repeatedly, ten times or more. The chain combines TRBV5-1 with TRBJ2-2; 8 bases are a match to TRBD1. Germline V gives CDR1 SGHRS, CDR2 YFSETQ. There are 17 residues in the CDR3. V lost 2 bases and J lost 4; bases outside the gene matches: 10. CDR3 residues: CASSFRPGQGGTGELFF. In nucleotides, the CDR3 is TGCGCCAGCAGCTTCCGCCCCGGACAGGGAGGCACCGGGGAGCTGTTTTTT. The variable domain in full, with the rest retrieved from reference TRBV5-1 and TRBJ2-2, is KAGVTQTPRYLIKTRGQQVTLSCSPISGHRSVSWYQQTPGQGLQFLFEYFSETQRNKGNFPGRFSGRQFSNSRSEMNVSTLELGDSALYLCASSFRPGQGGTGELFFGEGSRLTVL.

V usage is TRBV5-6 and J usage is TRBJ2-7; 8 nucleotides line up with TRBD1. The CDR3 is 14 amino acids. Germline CDR1 SGHDT, CDR2 YYEEEE. V was pared by 6 bases and J by 3 bases, with 8 bases of the junction left unmatched. CDR3 protein: CASIPFGQGYEQYF. The CDR3 DNA sequence: TGTGCCAGCATCCCCTTCGGACAGGGCTACGAGCAGTACTTC.

The chain combines TRBV10-3 with TRBJ2-1, with 10 bases identical to TRBD2. Germline V lookup: CDR1 ENHRY, CDR2 SYGVKD. V lost 7 bases to trimming and J lost 6 bases; unmatched junction nucleotides: 6. The CDR3 sequence is 14 residues long. The CDR3 is CAIMGAGGFNEQFF. CDR3 nucleotide sequence: TGTGCCATCATGGGAGCGGGAGGGTTCAATGAGCAGTTCTTC.

This clonotype appeared many times. V is TRBV5-1 and J is TRBJ2-2, with D possibly TRBD2 on 6 matching bases. This CDR3 comprises 18 residues. Trimming left V 4 bases short and J 0 bases short, with 19 bases between. The germline V gene encodes CDR1 SGHRS and CDR2 YFSETQ. CDR3: CASSLTTLAAANTGELFF. DNA for the CDR3: TGCGCCAGCAGCCTAACTACACTAGCAGCAGCGAACACCGGGGAGCTGTTTTTT.

The rearrangement uses TRBV27 and TRBJ2-4; 7 bases are shared with TRBD1. The germline CDR1 and CDR2 sequences are MNHEY and SMNVEV (reference sequence). J lost 2 bases, V lost 5 bases, and 3 bases had no gene match. The CDR3 totals 14 residues. The CDR3 loop reads CASSTQGTKNIQYF. The CDR3, as DNA: TGTGCCAGCAGTACACAGGGGACCAAAAACATTCAGTACTTC.

This chain joins TRBV19 and TRBJ1-5; D unclear. V lost 9 bases and J 2 bases, leaving 14 bases between the germline ends. This CDR3 comprises 14 residues. Germline CDR1 and CDR2: LNHDA and SQIVND (reference sequence). The CDR3 region is CASRPQQGNQPQHF. In DNA form, the CDR3 reads TGTGCCAGCCGACCCCAGCAGGGCAATCAGCCCCAGCATTTT.

About this clonotype: One base away lies a much larger clone, so this may be a sequencing read error. The chain has TRBV6-1 and TRBJ2-4, with D possibly being TRBD2 (5 bases). Looked up from germline, CDR1 is MNHNS and CDR2 is SASEGT. The CDR3 covers 16 residues. V lost 5 bases to trimming and J lost 0 bases, with 14 bases between them. CDR3 region: CASSKLVGVAKNIQYF. CDR3 coding DNA: TGTGCCAGCAGTAAACTAGTGGGAGTAGCCAAAAACATTCAGTACTTC.